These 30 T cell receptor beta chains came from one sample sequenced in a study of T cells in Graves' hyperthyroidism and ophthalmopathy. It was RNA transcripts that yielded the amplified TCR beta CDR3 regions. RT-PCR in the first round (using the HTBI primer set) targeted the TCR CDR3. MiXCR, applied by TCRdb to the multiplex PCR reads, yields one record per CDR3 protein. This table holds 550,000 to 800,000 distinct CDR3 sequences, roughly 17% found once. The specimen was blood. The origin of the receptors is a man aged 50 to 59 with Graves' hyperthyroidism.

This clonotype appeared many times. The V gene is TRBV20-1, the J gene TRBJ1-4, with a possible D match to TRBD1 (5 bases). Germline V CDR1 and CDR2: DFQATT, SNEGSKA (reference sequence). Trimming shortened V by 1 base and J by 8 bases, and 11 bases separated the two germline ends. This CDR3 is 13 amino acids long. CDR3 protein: CSARGREGEKLFF. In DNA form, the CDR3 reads TGCAGTGCTAGAGGCAGGGAGGGGGAAAAACTGTTTTTT.

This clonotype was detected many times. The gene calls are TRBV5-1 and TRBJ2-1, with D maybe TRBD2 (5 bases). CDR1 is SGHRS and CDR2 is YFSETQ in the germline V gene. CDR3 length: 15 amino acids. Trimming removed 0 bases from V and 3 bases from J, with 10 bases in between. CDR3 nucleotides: TGCGCCAGCAGCTTGGTGGGAGCCTACTACAATGAGCAGTTCTTC. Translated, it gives CASSLVGAYYNEQFF.

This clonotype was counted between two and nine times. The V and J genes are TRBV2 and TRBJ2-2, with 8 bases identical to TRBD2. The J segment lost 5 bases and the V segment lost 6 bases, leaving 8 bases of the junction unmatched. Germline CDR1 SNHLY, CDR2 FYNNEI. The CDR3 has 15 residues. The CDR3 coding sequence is TGTGCCAGCAGGGCCTCGGGAGGGAGGACCGGGGAGCTGTTTTTT. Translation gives CASRASGGRTGELFF.

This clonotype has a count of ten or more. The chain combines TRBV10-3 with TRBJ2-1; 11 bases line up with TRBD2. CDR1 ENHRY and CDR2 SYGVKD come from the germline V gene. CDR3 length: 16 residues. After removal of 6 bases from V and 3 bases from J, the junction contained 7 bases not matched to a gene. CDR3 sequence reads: CAIRKSGTSGYNEQFF. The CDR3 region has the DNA TGTGCCATCAGGAAGAGCGGGACTAGCGGCTACAATGAGCAGTTCTTC.

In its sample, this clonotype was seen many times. The CDR3 reads CASSFRTGAEAFF. CDR3 in DNA: TGTGCCAGCAGTTTCCGAACAGGGGCTGAAGCTTTCTTT. V usage is TRBV27 and J usage is TRBJ1-1, with 7 bases matching TRBD1. V gave up 3 bases and J gave up 6 bases; unmatched junction bases: 4. CDR3 size: 13 residues. Germline CDR1 and CDR2: MNHEY and SMNVEV (reference sequence).

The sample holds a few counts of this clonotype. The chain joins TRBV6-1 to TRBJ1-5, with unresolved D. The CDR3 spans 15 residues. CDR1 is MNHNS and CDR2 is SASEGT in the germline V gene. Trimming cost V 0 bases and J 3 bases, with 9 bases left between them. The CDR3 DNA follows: TGTGCCAGCAGTGAAGCCCAGATTACCAATCAGCCCCAGCATTTT. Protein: CASSEAQITNQPQHF.

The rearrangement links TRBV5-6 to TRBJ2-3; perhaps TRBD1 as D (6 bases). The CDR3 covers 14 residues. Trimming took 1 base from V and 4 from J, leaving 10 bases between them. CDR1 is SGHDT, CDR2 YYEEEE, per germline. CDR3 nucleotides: TGTGCCAGCAGCTTGAACAGGGTAGCAGATACGCAGTATTTT. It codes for CASSLNRVADTQYF.

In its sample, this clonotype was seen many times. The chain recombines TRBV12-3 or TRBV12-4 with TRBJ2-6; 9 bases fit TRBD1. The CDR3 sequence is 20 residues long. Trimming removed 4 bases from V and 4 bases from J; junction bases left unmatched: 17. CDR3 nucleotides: TGTGCCAGCAGTTCCACCCCGGGACAGGGACAACATTCCGGGGCCAACGTCCTGACTTTC. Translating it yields CASSSTPGQGQHSGANVLTF.

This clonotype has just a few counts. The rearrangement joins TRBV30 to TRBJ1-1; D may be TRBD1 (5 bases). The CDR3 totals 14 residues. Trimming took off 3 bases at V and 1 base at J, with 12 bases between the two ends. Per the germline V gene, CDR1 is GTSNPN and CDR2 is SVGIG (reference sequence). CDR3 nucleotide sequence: TGTGCCTGGAGGGGGCACTATCCGAACACTGAAGCTTTCTTT. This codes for CAWRGHYPNTEAFF.

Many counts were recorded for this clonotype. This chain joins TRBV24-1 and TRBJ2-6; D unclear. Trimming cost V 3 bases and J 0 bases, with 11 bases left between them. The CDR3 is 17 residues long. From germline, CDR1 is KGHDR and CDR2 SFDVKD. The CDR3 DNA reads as TGTGCCACCAGTGATACTGGTCTGACCTCTGGGGCCAACGTCCTGACTTTC. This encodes CATSDTGLTSGANVLTF.

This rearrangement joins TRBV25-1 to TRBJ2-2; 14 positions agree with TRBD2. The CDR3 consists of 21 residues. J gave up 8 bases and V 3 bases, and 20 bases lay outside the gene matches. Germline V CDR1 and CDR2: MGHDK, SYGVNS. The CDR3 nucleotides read TGTGCCAGCAGTGACGACAGACAGGTGACTAGCGGGAGGGCCCTCAGGGGGGAGCTGTTTTTT. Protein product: CASSDDRQVTSGRALRGELFF.

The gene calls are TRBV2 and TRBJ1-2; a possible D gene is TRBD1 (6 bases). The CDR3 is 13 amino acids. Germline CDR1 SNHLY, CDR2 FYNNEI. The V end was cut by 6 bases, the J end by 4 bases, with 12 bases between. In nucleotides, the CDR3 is TGTGCCAGCAGGGACAGAAGCACCTATGGCTACACCTTC. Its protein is CASRDRSTYGYTF.

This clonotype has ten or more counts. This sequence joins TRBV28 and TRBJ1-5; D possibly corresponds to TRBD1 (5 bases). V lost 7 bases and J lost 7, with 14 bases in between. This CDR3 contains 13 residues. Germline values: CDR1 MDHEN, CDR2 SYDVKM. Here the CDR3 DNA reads TGTGCCAGCACCATCTCCCCAGGGCAGCCCCAGCATTTT. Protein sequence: CASTISPGQPQHF.

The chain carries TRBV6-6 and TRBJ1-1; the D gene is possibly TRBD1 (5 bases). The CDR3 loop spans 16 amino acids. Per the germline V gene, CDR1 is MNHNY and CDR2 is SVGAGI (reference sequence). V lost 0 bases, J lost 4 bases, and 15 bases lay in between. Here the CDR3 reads CASSYSGQNFFTEAFF. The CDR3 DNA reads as TGTGCCAGCAGTTACTCGGGGCAGAACTTTTTCACTGAAGCTTTCTTT.

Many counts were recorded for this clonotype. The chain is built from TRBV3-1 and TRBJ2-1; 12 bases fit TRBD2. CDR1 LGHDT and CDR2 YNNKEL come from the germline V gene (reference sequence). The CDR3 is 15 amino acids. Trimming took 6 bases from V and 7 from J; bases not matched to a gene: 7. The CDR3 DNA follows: TGTGCCAGCAGTCCTAGCGGGAGGGCCATAAATGAGCAGTTCTTC. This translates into CASSPSGRAINEQFF.

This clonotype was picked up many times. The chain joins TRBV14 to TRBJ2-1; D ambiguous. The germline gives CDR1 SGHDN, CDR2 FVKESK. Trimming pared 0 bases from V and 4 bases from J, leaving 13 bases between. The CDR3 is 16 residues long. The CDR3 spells CASSQDIGLPYNEQFF. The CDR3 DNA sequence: TGTGCCAGCAGCCAAGACATAGGGCTCCCTTACAATGAGCAGTTCTTC.

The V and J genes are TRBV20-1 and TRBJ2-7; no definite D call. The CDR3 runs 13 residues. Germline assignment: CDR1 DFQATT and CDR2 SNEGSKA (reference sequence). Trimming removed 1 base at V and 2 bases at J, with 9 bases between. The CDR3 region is CSARVTSTYEQYF. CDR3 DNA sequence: TGCAGTGCTAGAGTGACCTCGACCTACGAGCAGTACTTC.

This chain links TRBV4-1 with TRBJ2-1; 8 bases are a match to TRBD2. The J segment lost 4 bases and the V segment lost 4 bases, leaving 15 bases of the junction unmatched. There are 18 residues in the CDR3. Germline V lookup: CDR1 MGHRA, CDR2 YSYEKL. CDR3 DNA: TGCGCCAGCAGCCGAGGATCCCAAGCGGGAGAGCGATACAATGAGCAGTTCTTC. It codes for CASSRGSQAGERYNEQFF.

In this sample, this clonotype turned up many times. In DNA, the CDR3 is TGTGCCAGCAGCAGGACCTATCAAGAGACCCAGTACTTC. Translation: CASSRTYQETQYF. This chain links TRBV28 with TRBJ2-5; D remains ambiguous. Looked up from germline, CDR1 is MDHEN and CDR2 is SYDVKM. This CDR3 has 13 amino acids. The V end lost 6 bases, the J end lost 2 bases, and 10 bases lay between the germline ends.

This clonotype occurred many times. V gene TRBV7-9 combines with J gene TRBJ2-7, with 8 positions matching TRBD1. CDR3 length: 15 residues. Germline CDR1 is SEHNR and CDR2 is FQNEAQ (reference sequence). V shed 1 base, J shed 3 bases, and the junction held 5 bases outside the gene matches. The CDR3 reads CASSLGTGLNYEQYF. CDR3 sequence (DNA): TGTGCCAGCAGCTTAGGGACAGGGTTAAACTACGAGCAGTACTTC.

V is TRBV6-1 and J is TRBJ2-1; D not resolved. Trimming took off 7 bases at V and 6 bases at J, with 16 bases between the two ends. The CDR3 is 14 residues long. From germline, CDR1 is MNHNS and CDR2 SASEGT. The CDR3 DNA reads TGTGCCAGCATCGCTGGCTCGCCTAGCAATGAGCAGTTCTTC. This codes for CASIAGSPSNEQFF.

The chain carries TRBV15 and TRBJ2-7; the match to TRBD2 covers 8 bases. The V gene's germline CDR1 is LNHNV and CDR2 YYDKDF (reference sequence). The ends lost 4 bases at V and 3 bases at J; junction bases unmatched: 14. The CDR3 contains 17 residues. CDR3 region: CATSKDQSGRVGYEQYF. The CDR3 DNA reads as TGTGCCACCAGCAAAGACCAAAGCGGGAGAGTGGGCTACGAGCAGTACTTC.

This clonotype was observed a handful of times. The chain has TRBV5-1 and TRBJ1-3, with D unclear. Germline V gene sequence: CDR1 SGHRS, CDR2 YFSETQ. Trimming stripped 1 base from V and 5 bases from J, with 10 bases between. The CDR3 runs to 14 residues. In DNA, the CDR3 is TGCGCCAGCAGCTTGCCGGCAGAACGAAACACCATATATTTT. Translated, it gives CASSLPAERNTIYF.

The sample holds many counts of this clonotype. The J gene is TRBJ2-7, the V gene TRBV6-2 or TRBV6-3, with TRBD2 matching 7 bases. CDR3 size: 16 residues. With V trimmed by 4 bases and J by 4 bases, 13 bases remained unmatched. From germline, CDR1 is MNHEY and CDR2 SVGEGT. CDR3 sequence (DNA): TGTGCCAGCAGTTTCCCTCCCGGGACTATCCCGTACGAGCAGTACTTC. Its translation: CASSFPPGTIPYEQYF.

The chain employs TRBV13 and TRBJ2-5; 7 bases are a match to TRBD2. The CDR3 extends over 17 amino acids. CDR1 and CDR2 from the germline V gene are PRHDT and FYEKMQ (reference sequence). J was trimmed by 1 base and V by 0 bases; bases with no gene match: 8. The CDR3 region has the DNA TGTGCCAGCAGCTTAGGCGACAGCGGGATGGGCCAAGAGACCCAGTACTTC. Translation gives CASSLGDSGMGQETQYF.

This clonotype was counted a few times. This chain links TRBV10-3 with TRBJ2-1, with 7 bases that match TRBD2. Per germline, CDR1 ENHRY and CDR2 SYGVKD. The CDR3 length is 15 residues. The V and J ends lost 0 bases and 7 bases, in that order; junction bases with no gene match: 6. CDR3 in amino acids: CAISESGTTTNEQFF. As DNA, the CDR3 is TGTGCCATCAGTGAGTCGGGGACTACTACAAATGAGCAGTTCTTC.

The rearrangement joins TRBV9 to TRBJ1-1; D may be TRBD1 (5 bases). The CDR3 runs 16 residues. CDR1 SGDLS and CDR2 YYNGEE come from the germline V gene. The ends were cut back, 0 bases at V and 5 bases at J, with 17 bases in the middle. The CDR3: CASSVGGSRKGTEAFF. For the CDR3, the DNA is TGTGCCAGCAGCGTAGGCGGCAGTCGTAAGGGGACTGAAGCTTTCTTT.

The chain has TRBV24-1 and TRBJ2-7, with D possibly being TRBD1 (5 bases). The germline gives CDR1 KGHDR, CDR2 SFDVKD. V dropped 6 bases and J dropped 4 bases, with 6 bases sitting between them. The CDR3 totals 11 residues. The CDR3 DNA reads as TGTGCCACCAGTAAGGGGTACGAGCAGTACTTC. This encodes CATSKGYEQYF.

The CDR3 region has the DNA TGCGCCAGCAGCTTGGTCGGGTGGGGCTCTAATGAAAAACTGTTTTTT. It specifies CASSLVGWGSNEKLFF. The chain carries TRBV5-1 and TRBJ1-4; tentatively, D is TRBD1 (5 bases). This CDR3 region has 16 residues. Between the trimmed V and J ends, which lost 0 bases and 3 bases, there was a span of 12 bases. Germline assignment: CDR1 SGHRS and CDR2 YFSETQ.

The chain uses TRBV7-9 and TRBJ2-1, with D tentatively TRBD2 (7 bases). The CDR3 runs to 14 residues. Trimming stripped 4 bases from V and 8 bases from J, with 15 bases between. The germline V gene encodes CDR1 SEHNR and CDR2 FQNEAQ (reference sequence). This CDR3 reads CASSWGGAPYEQFF. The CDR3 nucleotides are TGTGCCAGCAGCTGGGGGGGGGCCCCGTATGAGCAGTTCTTC.